This T cell receptor beta chain derives from a study of blood T cell repertoires in COVID-19. Libraries were prepared by immunoSEQ multiplex PCR; TCRdb keeps only in-frame clonotypes and omits some of them. The sample comprises roughly 73,000 clones, about 82% of which are singletons, and 1.5% to 2% rests with the top ten. CDR3 length equals 15 residues. CDR1 and CDR2 (germline): SGHAT, FQNNGV. Trimming stripped 5 bases from V and 0 bases from J, with 11 bases between. Material: peripheral blood. This chain joins TRBV11-2 and TRBJ2-1; D possibly corresponds to TRBD2 (5 bases). The clonotype was recovered from a woman aged 60-75 years with acute or convalescent COVID-19. CDR3 sequence: CASSPQRISYNEQFF. In nucleotides, the CDR3 is TGTGCCAGCAGCCCTCAGCGGATCTCCTACAATGAGCAGTTCTTC.